One and the same sample provided the 28 T cell receptor beta chains below, sequenced in a study of blood T cell repertoires in COVID-19. Sequencing was performed with immunoSEQ multiplex PCR; in TCRdb, only in-frame clones are kept and a portion is missing. The sample yields approximately 30,000 clones, less than 80% seen once. Sequenced input: peripheral blood. Receptor source: an older man with acute or convalescent COVID-19.

The chain uses TRBV15 and TRBJ2-3, with a weak D call TRBD2 (7 bases). The CDR3 contains 16 residues. The V gene lost 3 bases and the J gene lost 1 base, with 14 bases spanning the gap. Germline CDR1 and CDR2: LNHNV and YYDKDF (reference sequence). The CDR3 reads CATSSSRGAGTDTQYF. The CDR3 DNA reads TGTGCCACCAGCAGTTCCCGGGGGGCAGGCACAGATACGCAGTATTTT.

The rearrangement links TRBV24-1 to TRBJ2-2; maybe TRBD2 (10 bases). The V gene's germline CDR1 is KGHDR and CDR2 SFDVKD. The CDR3 length is 18 residues. Trimming removed 9 bases at V and 4 bases at J, with 26 bases between. The CDR3 DNA is TGTGCCACCTCCGGGACAGGGAAGCGGGAGGGCCGCACCGGGGAGCTGTTTTTT. Its protein product is CATSGTGKREGRTGELFF.

This chain connects TRBV2 to TRBJ2-3; 8 positions agree with TRBD1. Germline V gene sequence: CDR1 SNHLY, CDR2 FYNNEI. The V gene end was trimmed by 5 bases and the J gene end by 0 bases; junction bases not matched to a gene: 4. The CDR3 is 15 residues long. Here the CDR3 reads CASSIGQGSTDTQYF. In DNA, the CDR3 is TGTGCCAGCAGTATCGGACAGGGTAGCACAGATACGCAGTATTTT.

The chain joins TRBV24-1 to TRBJ2-7; TRBD1 matches at 7 bases. The germline gives CDR1 KGHDR, CDR2 SFDVKD. The V gene end was trimmed by 7 bases and the J gene end by 6 bases; junction bases not matched to a gene: 8. This CDR3 is built from 13 residues. The CDR3 region has the DNA TGTGCCACCAGCGTAAGACAGGGCGGCGAGCAGTACTTC. Protein product: CATSVRQGGEQYF.

The chain has TRBV9 and TRBJ2-2, with D possibly TRBD2 on 6 matching bases. This CDR3 is 15 amino acids long. Per germline, CDR1 SGDLS and CDR2 YYNGEE. The V end lost 3 bases, the J end lost 4 bases, and 13 bases lay between the germline ends. The CDR3 DNA follows: TGTGCCAGCAGCGGAAGGGTGACTAGCACCGGGGAGCTGTTTTTT. Translated: CASSGRVTSTGELFF.

The V call is TRBV7-9, the J call TRBJ1-2; a weak D match, TRBD1 (5 bases). The CDR3 totals 19 residues. The germline gives CDR1 SEHNR, CDR2 FQNEAQ (reference sequence). V lost 0 bases to trimming and J lost 7 bases, with 27 bases between them. The CDR3 loop reads CASSLADPYDDSWPRGYTF. The CDR3 DNA reads as TGTGCCAGCAGCTTAGCGGACCCCTACGACGACAGCTGGCCGCGTGGCTACACCTTC.

CDR3 residues: CASSSAGLAYNEQFF. CDR3 nucleotides: TGTGCCAGCAGCTCTGCGGGACTAGCCTACAATGAGCAGTTCTTC. V and J are TRBV7-9 and TRBJ2-1; TRBD2 aligns across 8 bases. Germline loops: CDR1 SEHNR, CDR2 FQNEAQ (reference sequence). This CDR3 is built from 15 residues. Trimming cost V 4 bases and J 2 bases; bases outside gene matches: 4.

The chain joins TRBV6-6 to TRBJ2-1; perhaps TRBD2 as D (8 bases). The V gene lost 5 bases and the J gene lost 4 bases, with 15 bases spanning the gap. CDR3 length equals 15 residues. Germline assignment: CDR1 MNHNY and CDR2 SVGAGI (reference sequence). The CDR3 reads CASSDSGTAYNEQFF. CDR3 in DNA: TGTGCCAGCAGTGATAGCGGGACAGCGTACAATGAGCAGTTCTTC.

This chain connects TRBV12-3 or TRBV12-4 to TRBJ2-2; TRBD1 agrees at 11 bases. V shed 6 bases and J 6 bases; nucleotides not matched to a gene: 0. This CDR3 is 13 amino acids long. CDR3 loop: CASRGQGAGELFF. CDR3 in DNA: TGTGCCAGCAGGGGACAGGGGGCCGGGGAGCTGTTTTTT.

On this clone itself: A read error may account for a junction end that differs from germline. The CDR3 DNA reads TGTGCCAGCAGACCCAGTGGTCAGTCCCAGCATTTT. Translated, it gives CASRPSGQSQHF. This rearrangement joins TRBV6-5 to TRBJ1-5; D unresolved. The length of the CDR3 is 12 residues. Germline CDR1 MNHEY, CDR2 SVGAGI.

In this sample, this clone turned up a few times. This rearrangement joins TRBV6-5 to TRBJ2-2; tentatively, D is TRBD2 (6 bases). The length of the CDR3 is 16 residues. V was clipped by 2 bases and J by 1 base, with 11 bases between them. Germline V lookup: CDR1 MNHEY, CDR2 SVGAGI. The chain's CDR3 is CASSYAGLGNTGELFF. The CDR3 DNA reads TGTGCCAGCAGTTACGCGGGGCTAGGGAACACCGGGGAGCTGTTTTTT.

The chain joins TRBV7-9 to TRBJ1-2; D ambiguous. The V and J ends lost 5 bases and 3 bases respectively, with 10 bases between them. This CDR3 has 13 amino acids. CDR1 and CDR2 from the germline V gene are SEHNR and FQNEAQ (reference sequence). The CDR3 sequence is CASSPPGDYGYTF. The CDR3, as DNA: TGTGCCAGCAGCCCTCCCGGGGACTATGGCTACACCTTC. Drawing the rest from reference TRBV7-9 and TRBJ1-2, the complete variable domain is DTGVSQNPRHKITKRGQNVTFRCDPISEHNRLYWYRQTLGQGPEFLTYFQNEAQLEKSRLLSDRFSAERPKGSFSTLEIQRTEQGDSAMYLCASSPPGDYGYTFGSGTRLTVV.

The chain employs TRBV6-2 or TRBV6-3 and TRBJ2-2; 9 nucleotides align to TRBD2. V trimming: 6 bases; J trimming: 0 bases; junction bases outside the gene matches: 2. The CDR3 runs 15 residues. From germline, CDR1 is MNHEY and CDR2 SVGEGT. Written as DNA, the CDR3 is TGTGCCAGCAGCCCTAGCGGGACGAACACCGGGGAGCTGTTTTTT. Protein product: CASSPSGTNTGELFF.

This chain connects TRBV19 to TRBJ1-2; a possible D gene is TRBD1 (5 bases). V shed 6 bases and J shed 7 bases, with 12 bases lying between them. Germline CDR1 is LNHDA and CDR2 is SQIVND (reference sequence). CDR3 length equals 12 residues. Here the CDR3 DNA reads TGTGCCAGTAGAGGGCAGGGTGGTGGCTACACCTTC. Translated: CASRGQGGGYTF.

This rearrangement joins TRBV18 to TRBJ1-5; D might be TRBD1 (6 bases). Germline CDR1 reads KGHSH; CDR2 reads LQKENI. The CDR3 runs to 13 residues. V was clipped by 2 bases and J by 5 bases, with 7 bases between them. In nucleotides, the CDR3 is TGTGCCAGCTCACCAAAGGGGGATCAGCCCCAGCATTTT. It yields the protein CASSPKGDQPQHF.

This clone has a handful of counts. This sample includes further DNA sequences coding for the same CDR3. The rearrangement joins TRBV2 to TRBJ1-1, with D unresolved. Germline V gene sequence: CDR1 SNHLY, CDR2 FYNNEI. V was cut by 8 bases and J by 7 bases, with 20 bases left in between. CDR3 size: 14 residues. The CDR3 coding sequence is TGTGCCAGCCAACTCGAGGGTCTAGTCGGTGAAGCTTTCTTT. This gives the protein CASQLEGLVGEAFF. Drawing the rest from reference TRBV2 and TRBJ1-1, the complete variable domain is EPEVTQTPSHQVTQMGQEVILRCVPISNHLYFYWYRQILGQKVEFLVSFYNNEISEKSEIFDDQFSVERPDGSNFTLKIRSTKLEDSAMYFCASQLEGLVGEAFFGQGTRLTVV.

The J gene is TRBJ1-1, the V gene TRBV28; D is unresolved. V lost 3 bases and J lost 5, with 13 bases in between. Looked up from germline, CDR1 is MDHEN and CDR2 is SYDVKM. The CDR3 totals 14 residues. CDR3: CASSLVAGSTEAFF. The DNA of the CDR3 is TGTGCCAGCAGTTTGGTGGCAGGATCGACTGAAGCTTTCTTT. The variable domain in full, completed from reference TRBV28 and TRBJ1-1, reads DVKVTQSSRYLVKRTGEKVFLECVQDMDHENMFWYRQDPGLGLRLIYFSYDVKMKEKGDIPEGYSVSREKKERFSLILESASTNQTSMYLCASSLVAGSTEAFFGQGTRLTVV.

V usage is TRBV10-3 and J usage is TRBJ2-1; D is unresolved. Germline V gene sequence: CDR1 ENHRY, CDR2 SYGVKD. The V end lost 0 bases, the J end lost 4 bases, and 13 bases lay between the germline ends. The CDR3 consists of 16 residues. The CDR3 nucleotides read TGTGCCATCAGTGAGTCGAGAGAAGTTGAGTACAATGAGCAGTTCTTC. Encoded protein: CAISESREVEYNEQFF.

V gene TRBV9 combines with J gene TRBJ1-4; unclear D gene. V was pared by 0 bases and J by 1 base, with 7 bases between. CDR1 and CDR2 from the germline V gene are SGDLS and YYNGEE. This CDR3 has 15 residues. DNA for the CDR3: TGTGCCAGCAGCGTAGCCACGGGAACTAATGAAAAACTGTTTTTT. Translation gives CASSVATGTNEKLFF.

The chain carries TRBV27 and TRBJ2-3; tentatively, D is TRBD1 (6 bases). There are 14 residues in the CDR3. In germline, CDR1 is MNHEY, CDR2 SMNVEV (reference sequence). V lost 6 bases to trimming and J lost 1 base, with 11 bases between them. The CDR3 loop reads CASRKQGRTDTQYF. The CDR3 bases are TGTGCCAGCAGAAAACAGGGCCGCACAGATACGCAGTATTTT.

The gene calls are TRBV18 and TRBJ2-1; 11 nucleotides line up with TRBD2. Germline trimming cut 2 bases from V and 4 bases from J; bases unmatched to any gene: 4. The CDR3 spans 16 residues. The germline gives CDR1 KGHSH, CDR2 LQKENI. The CDR3 bases are TGTGCCAGCTCACCATCGTCTAGCGGGGGGTACAATGAGCAGTTCTTC. Translating it yields CASSPSSSGGYNEQFF. Combining the CDR3 with reference TRBV18 and TRBJ2-1 gives the whole variable domain NAGVMQNPRHLVRRRGQEARLRCSPMKGHSHVYWYRQLPEEGLKFMVYLQKENIIDESGMPKERFSAEFPKEGPSILRIQQVVRGDSAAYFCASSPSSSGGYNEQFFGPGTRLTVL.

This chain links TRBV28 with TRBJ2-7, with TRBD2 identical over 7 bases. The CDR3 has 15 residues. CDR1 is MDHEN, CDR2 SYDVKM, per germline. V trimming: 3 bases; J trimming: 1 base; junction bases outside the gene matches: 6. CDR3 sequence: CASSFLSGDSYEQYF. The CDR3 bases are TGTGCCAGCAGTTTCCTCAGCGGGGATTCCTACGAGCAGTACTTC.

This sequence joins TRBV28 and TRBJ1-6; 9 nucleotides match TRBD1. The J segment lost 10 bases and the V segment lost 4 bases, leaving 14 bases of the junction unmatched. CDR3 length: 17 amino acids. Germline lookup yields CDR1 MDHEN and CDR2 SYDVKM. The CDR3 loop reads CASSWSPGTGLSSPLHF. The CDR3 nucleotides are TGTGCCAGCAGTTGGAGTCCCGGGACAGGGCTAAGCTCACCCCTCCACTTT.

On this clone itself: At one boundary the junction diverges from the germline segment, which might be a read error. The chain links TRBV20-1 to TRBJ2-7, with TRBD2 identical over 10 bases. The CDR3 is made up of 11 amino acids. Germline-derived CDR1 and CDR2 are DFQATT and SNEGSKA (reference sequence). CDR3 sequence: CSARVGLARTF. CDR3 in DNA: TGCAGTGCTAGAGTGGGACTAGCGAGGACTTTC.

The chain couples TRBV3-1 (or the pseudogene TRBV3-2) to TRBJ1-5; TRBD1 matches at 8 bases. The CDR3 totals 14 residues. J gave up 2 bases and V 4 bases, and 1 base lay outside the gene matches. Germline lookup yields CDR1 LGHDT and CDR2 YNNKEL (reference sequence). Here the CDR3 DNA reads TGTGCCAGCAGCCCGACAGGGGGCAATCAGCCCCAGCATTTT. Translated: CASSPTGGNQPQHF.

There are a few counts of this clone. The chain has TRBV18 and TRBJ2-7; TRBD1 aligns across 7 bases. The junction had 7 bases not matched to a gene; V was cut back by 6 bases and J by 5 bases. CDR1 and CDR2 (germline): KGHSH, LQKENI. The CDR3 has 13 amino acids. The CDR3 reads CASSPTGTNEQYF. As DNA, the CDR3 is TGTGCCAGCTCGCCGACAGGGACAAACGAGCAGTACTTC.

J is TRBJ1-6 and V is TRBV15; no clear D. Trimming cost V 5 bases and J 8 bases, with 7 bases left between them. The CDR3 is made up of 12 amino acids. CDR1 and CDR2 (germline): LNHNV, YYDKDF (reference sequence). CDR3 DNA sequence: TGTGCCACCAGCCTGCAGGATTCACCCCTCCACTTT. This translates into CATSLQDSPLHF.

The rearrangement links TRBV4-2 to TRBJ1-4; 12 bases match TRBD1. Per germline, CDR1 LGHNA and CDR2 YNFKEQ. This CDR3 has 15 residues. With V trimmed by 3 bases and J by 7 bases, 3 bases remained unmatched. This CDR3 is CASSQGQGAGEKLFF. The DNA for the CDR3 is TGTGCCAGCAGCCAGGGACAGGGGGCGGGTGAAAAACTGTTTTTT.